Listed below are T cell receptor beta chains from one sample, sequenced in a study of shared clonotypes between healthy human individuals. The data were produced by immunoSEQ multiplex PCR, yet TCRdb's version contains in-frame clones alone and is incomplete. The table has 2 million to 2.5 million clones, roughly 94% seen once; the top ten hold 0.13%. The material sequenced was naive CD4+ T cells sorted from blood. These receptor sequences come from a man between 18 and 29 years old in good health. The CDR3 runs from the conserved cysteine through the conserved F or W. The order of the fields is D gene, clone size, J gene, V gene, CDR3 protein, CDR3 DNA. A D gene is named only where the DNA matches it firmly. Clone size is not always given. Where it is, it says once, few, many or a class for expanded clones.

D: TRBD2
size: -
J: TRBJ2-3
V: TRBV7-2
CDR3: CASSLERLAGSWYF
DNA: TGTGCCAGCAGCTTAGAGCGGCTAGCGGGGAGTTGGTATTTT

D: -
size: -
J: TRBJ2-7
V: TRBV19
CDR3: CASSIDGGSSYEQYF
DNA: TGTGCCAGTAGTATTGACGGGGGAAGCTCCTACGAGCAGTACTTC

D: -
size: -
J: TRBJ2-2
V: TRBV10-2
CDR3: CASSESCAGELFF
DNA: TGCGCCAGCAGTGAGTCGTGCGCCGGGGAGCTGTTTTTT

D: -
size: once
J: TRBJ1-4
V: TRBV5-5
CDR3: CASSLAPSEKLFF
DNA: TGTGCCAGCAGCTTGGCGCCCAGTGAAAAACTGTTTTTT

D: -
size: -
J: TRBJ2-5
V: TRBV11-1
CDR3: CASSLGLPGETQYF
DNA: TGTGCCAGCAGCCTAGGACTGCCAGGGGAGACCCAGTACTTC

D: -
size: -
J: TRBJ2-3
V: TRBV5-1
CDR3: CASSLARLNSLREDTQYF
DNA: TGCGCCAGCAGCTTGGCCCGATTGAACTCCCTGAGAGAAGATACGCAGTATTTT

D: TRBD2
size: -
J: TRBJ2-1
V: TRBV10-3
CDR3: CAISEPGRDEQFF
DNA: TGTGCCATCAGTGAGCCGGGGAGGGATGAGCAGTTCTTC

D: -
size: -
J: TRBJ1-4
V: TRBV18
CDR3: CASSPGIGSNEKLFF
DNA: TGTGCCAGCTCACCCGGAATCGGTTCGAATGAAAAACTGTTTTTT

D: TRBD2
size: -
J: TRBJ2-4
V: TRBV19
CDR3: CASSTTSGSYKNIQYF
DNA: TGTGCCAGTAGTACAACTAGCGGTTCGTACAAAAACATTCAGTACTTC

D: -
size: -
J: TRBJ2-7
V: TRBV10-3
CDR3: CAISESQGLPYEQYF
DNA: TGTGCCATCAGTGAGTCGCAGGGATTGCCCTACGAGCAGTACTTC

D: -
size: -
J: TRBJ2-2
V: TRBV18
CDR3: CASSPPRNTGELFF
DNA: TGTGCCAGCTCACCACCGAGGAACACCGGGGAGCTGTTTTTT

D: TRBD1
size: -
J: TRBJ2-5
V: TRBV7-6
CDR3: CASSSTGNEETQYF
DNA: TGTGCCAGCAGCTCGACAGGGAATGAAGAGACCCAGTACTTC

D: -
size: -
J: TRBJ2-5
V: TRBV7-2
CDR3: CASSATREGQTQYF
DNA: TGTGCCAGCAGCGCCACGAGGGAAGGGCAGACCCAGTACTTC

D: TRBD1
size: -
J: TRBJ1-5
V: TRBV28
CDR3: CASSTGGPSTNQPQHF
DNA: TGTGCCAGCAGCACAGGGGGGCCCTCGACCAATCAGCCCCAGCATTTT

D: -
size: -
J: TRBJ2-5
V: TRBV10-1
CDR3: CASSETAGLGQETQYF
DNA: TGCGCCAGCAGTGAGACGGCAGGGCTGGGTCAAGAGACCCAGTACTTC

D: TRBD1
size: -
J: TRBJ1-1
V: TRBV29-1
CDR3: CSVVTGTVNTEAFF
DNA: TGCAGCGTTGTTACCGGGACAGTGAACACTGAAGCTTTCTTT

D: -
size: -
J: TRBJ1-6
V: TRBV6-5
CDR3: CASRPQGLNSPLHF
DNA: TGTGCCAGCAGACCCCAGGGGCTAAATTCACCCCTCCACTTT

D: -
size: -
J: TRBJ2-7
V: TRBV28
CDR3: CASSPPGTVGYEQYF
DNA: TGTGCCAGCAGTCCCCCCGGGACGGTGGGCTACGAGCAGTACTTC

D: -
size: -
J: TRBJ2-4
V: TRBV29-1
CDR3: CSVRGKLAKNIQYF
DNA: TGCAGCGTTCGGGGCAAGCTAGCCAAAAACATTCAGTACTTC

D: TRBD2
size: -
J: TRBJ2-3
V: TRBV7-9
CDR3: CASFGGITSTDTQYF
DNA: TGTGCCAGCTTCGGGGGGATAACTAGCACAGATACGCAGTATTTT

D: -
size: -
J: TRBJ1-4
V: TRBV4-1
CDR3: CASRSRSGATNEKLFF
DNA: TGCGCCAGCAGGTCACGGAGCGGTGCAACTAATGAAAAACTGTTTTTT

D: TRBD1
size: -
J: TRBJ2-5
V: TRBV29-1
CDR3: CSARTGQETQYF
DNA: TGCAGCGCCAGGACAGGCCAAGAGACCCAGTACTTC

D: TRBD1
size: once
J: TRBJ2-3
V: TRBV7-3
CDR3: CASSRTGFTDTQYF
DNA: TGTGCCAGCAGCCGGACAGGGTTTACAGATACGCAGTATTTT

D: -
size: -
J: TRBJ2-5
V: TRBV7-9
CDR3: CASRTSGSQETQYF
DNA: TGTGCCAGCAGAACCAGCGGGTCCCAAGAGACCCAGTACTTC

D: TRBD2
size: -
J: TRBJ2-3
V: TRBV28
CDR3: CASSISPFHLPGRGGTDTQYF
DNA: TGTGCCAGCAGTATTTCCCCGTTCCATCTCCCCGGGCGGGGGGGCACAGATACGCAGTATTTT

D: -
size: once
J: TRBJ2-2
V: TRBV4-1
CDR3: CASSQDWTNTGELFF
DNA: TGCGCCAGCAGCCAAGACTGGACTAACACCGGGGAGCTGTTTTTT

D: -
size: -
J: TRBJ1-5
V: TRBV2
CDR3: CASSVQQFSNQPQHF
DNA: TGTGCCAGCAGTGTACAACAGTTTAGCAATCAGCCCCAGCATTTT

D: -
size: -
J: TRBJ2-3
V: TRBV2
CDR3: CASRPGHLTDTQYF
DNA: TGTGCCAGCAGGCCGGGACACCTCACAGATACGCAGTATTTT

D: -
size: -
J: TRBJ1-3
V: TRBV18
CDR3: CASSPPGLGGNTIYF
DNA: TGTGCCAGCTCACCACCGGGCCTTGGAGGAAACACCATATATTTT

D: -
size: -
J: TRBJ1-2
V: TRBV6-1
CDR3: CASSEALYQGGNYGYTF
DNA: TGTGCCAGCAGTGAAGCGCTTTATCAAGGTGGGAACTATGGCTACACCTTC

D: TRBD1
size: -
J: TRBJ2-7
V: TRBV11-2
CDR3: CASSPGQGSYEQYF
DNA: TGTGCCAGCAGCCCGGGACAGGGCTCCTACGAGCAGTACTTC

D: -
size: -
J: TRBJ1-6
V: TRBV6-1
CDR3: CASSEMLAQNNSPLHF
DNA: TGTGCCAGCAGTGAAATGCTGGCGCAAAATAATTCACCCCTCCACTTT

D: -
size: -
J: TRBJ1-5
V: TRBV6-5
CDR3: CASRPLGGNQPQHF
DNA: TGTGCCAGCAGACCCCTAGGAGGCAATCAGCCCCAGCATTTT

D: -
size: -
J: TRBJ1-1
V: TRBV2
CDR3: CASTLSQGYTEAFF
DNA: TGTGCCAGCACCTTAAGTCAGGGGTACACTGAAGCTTTCTTT

D: -
size: -
J: TRBJ2-3
V: TRBV6-1
CDR3: CASRNLGTDTQYF
DNA: TGTGCCAGCAGAAACCTCGGGACAGATACGCAGTATTTT

D: TRBD1
size: -
J: TRBJ1-2
V: TRBV28
CDR3: CASSADRAGGYTF
DNA: TGTGCCAGCAGTGCCGACAGGGCGGGAGGCTACACCTTC

D: -
size: -
J: TRBJ1-4
V: TRBV5-6
CDR3: CASSSLTGRSLTNEKLFF
DNA: TGTGCCAGCAGCTCCCTAACAGGGCGGAGCCTAACTAATGAAAAACTGTTTTTT

D: -
size: once
J: TRBJ2-6
V: TRBV30
CDR3: CAWTSNGANVLTF
DNA: TGTGCCTGGACCTCGAATGGGGCCAACGTCCTGACTTTC

D: TRBD2
size: -
J: TRBJ2-1
V: TRBV28
CDR3: CASKGLASGEQFF
DNA: TGTGCCAGCAAGGGACTAGCTTCAGGTGAGCAGTTCTTC

D: -
size: -
J: TRBJ1-1
V: TRBV6-5
CDR3: CASRGQGDTEAFF
DNA: TGTGCCTCCCGAGGCCAGGGCGACACTGAAGCTTTCTTT

D: TRBD1
size: -
J: TRBJ1-2
V: TRBV19
CDR3: CASSNDRVYGYTF
DNA: TGTGCCAGTAGTAACGACAGGGTCTATGGCTACACCTTC

D: -
size: -
J: TRBJ1-2
V: TRBV10-3
CDR3: CAISEGSNYGYTF
DNA: TGTGCCATCAGTGAGGGATCCAACTATGGCTACACCTTC

D: -
size: once
J: TRBJ2-7
V: TRBV7-9
CDR3: CASSHLSRGEEQYF
DNA: TGTGCCAGCAGCCACCTTTCACGGGGCGAGGAGCAGTACTTC

D: -
size: -
J: TRBJ2-5
V: TRBV7-2
CDR3: CASSSLRAGETQYF
DNA: TGTGCCAGCAGCTCGCTCAGGGCTGGGGAGACCCAGTACTTC

D: -
size: once
J: TRBJ2-3
V: TRBV5-1
CDR3: CASSLGQGGTDTQYF
DNA: TGCGCCAGCAGCTTAGGGCAGGGAGGCACAGATACGCAGTATTTT